This record covers a single T cell receptor beta chain. Trimming cost V 5 bases and J 8 bases; bases outside gene matches: 6. This CDR3 is 14 amino acids long. Germline V gene sequence: CDR1 LGHNA, CDR2 YSLEER. This sample was included in a study of blood T cell repertoires in COVID-19. Study details: Nucleic acid was either cDNA or gDNA, and it came from T cells, B-cell-depleted T cells, or PBMCs.

Participants, 18 to 89 years old, spanned 25 or so US areas. Participants' own reports of clinical history determined their cohort assignment. The data were produced by immunoSEQ multiplex PCR, yet TCRdb's version contains in-frame clones alone and is incomplete. The data hold approximately 300,000 clones, with 90% observed a single time. Sequenced material: PBMCs or T cells enriched from blood (not recorded which). V is TRBV4-3 and J is TRBJ1-2; 12 bases map to TRBD1. The receptor was isolated from a woman aged 25-40 years who had been exposed to COVID-19. CDR3 in amino acids: CASSRGQGAGGYTF. The CDR3 nucleotides read TGCGCCAGCAGCAGGGGACAGGGGGCAGGAGGCTACACCTTC.